Detailed here is one TCR beta chain. Its cognate antigen is unknown. The sample belongs to a study of shared clonotypes between healthy human individuals. Study in general: The donors, two women and a few men, were aged 18 to 49.

The deep-level immunoSEQ assay was used. Unsorted PBMC DNA went through sequencing on ten immunoSEQ deep assay plates. Profiling relied on immunoSEQ multiplex PCR, and the TCRdb table lists in-frame clones only, not all of them. The top ten clones hold around 12% of a sample with a few hundred thousand clones, less than 80% of them seen once. The trim removed 3 bases at V and 4 bases at J, leaving 5 bases unmatched. CDR1 and CDR2 from the germline V gene are SGHKS and YYEKEE (reference sequence). The CDR3 loop spans 16 amino acids. General study findings and limits: Investigators expected sequencing depth to affect clonotype sharing among donors.

Sequencing input: PBMCs. The origin of this receptor is a woman aged 40-49 years in good health. Some clones in this sample may be carry-over from other donors' samples. The chain couples TRBV5-5 to TRBJ2-2; 11 nucleotides match TRBD1. This chain's CDR3 is CASSSNGQGATGELFF. CDR3 coding DNA: TGTGCCAGCAGCTCGAACGGACAGGGGGCCACCGGGGAGCTGTTTTTT.